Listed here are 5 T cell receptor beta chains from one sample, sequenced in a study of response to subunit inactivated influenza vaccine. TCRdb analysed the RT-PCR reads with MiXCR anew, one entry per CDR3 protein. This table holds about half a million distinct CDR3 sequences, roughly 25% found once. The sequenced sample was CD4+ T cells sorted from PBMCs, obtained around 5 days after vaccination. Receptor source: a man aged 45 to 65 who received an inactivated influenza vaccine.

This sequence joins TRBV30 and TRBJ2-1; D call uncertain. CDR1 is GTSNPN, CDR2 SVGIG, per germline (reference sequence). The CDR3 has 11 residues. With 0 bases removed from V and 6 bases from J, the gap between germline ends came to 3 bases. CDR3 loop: CAWSVVNEQFF. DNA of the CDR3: TGTGCCTGGAGTGTGGTCAATGAGCAGTTCTTC.

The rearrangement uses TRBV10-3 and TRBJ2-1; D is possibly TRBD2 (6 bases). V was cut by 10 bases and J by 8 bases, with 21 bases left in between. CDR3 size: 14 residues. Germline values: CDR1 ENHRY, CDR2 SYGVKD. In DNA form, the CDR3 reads TGTGCCACTTATAACCGGGACTCCAGCGATGAGCAGTTCTTC. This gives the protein CATYNRDSSDEQFF.

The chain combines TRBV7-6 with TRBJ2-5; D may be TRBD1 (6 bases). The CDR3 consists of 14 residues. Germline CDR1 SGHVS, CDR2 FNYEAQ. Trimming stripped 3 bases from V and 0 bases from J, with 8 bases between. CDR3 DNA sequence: TGTGCCAGCAGCTTTGGGACATACCAAGAGACCCAGTACTTC. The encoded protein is CASSFGTYQETQYF.

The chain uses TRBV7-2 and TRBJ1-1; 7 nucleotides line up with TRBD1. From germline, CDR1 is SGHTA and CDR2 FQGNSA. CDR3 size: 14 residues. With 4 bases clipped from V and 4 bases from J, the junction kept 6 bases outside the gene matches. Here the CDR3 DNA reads TGTGCCAGCAGCTCAACCAGGGGGGGCACTGAAGCTTTCTTT. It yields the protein CASSSTRGGTEAFF.

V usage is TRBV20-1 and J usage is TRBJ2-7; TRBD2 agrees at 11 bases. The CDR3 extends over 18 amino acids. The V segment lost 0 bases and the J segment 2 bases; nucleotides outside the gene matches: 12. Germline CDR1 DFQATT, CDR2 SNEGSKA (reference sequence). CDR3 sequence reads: CSARDQAGPGLAAYEQYF. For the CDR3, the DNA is TGCAGTGCTAGAGATCAAGCAGGCCCGGGACTAGCGGCCTACGAGCAGTACTTC.